This T cell receptor beta chain was captured by sequencing in a study of vaccination effects on CD4 cells after COVID-19. About the study: ViraFEST used viral peptide pools to expand antigen-specific CD4+ T cells before sequencing. Samples that were drawn after vaccination came a median of 72 days after the second dose.

Some clones are missing from TCRdb's copy, which holds only in-frame ones; the method was immunoSEQ multiplex PCR. The sample has about 66,000 clones, 65% to 80% seen once; the top ten hold more than 2%. At the end of over 8 days of culture, CD4+ T cells were isolated. Each participant received a vaccine that was either BNT162b2 or mRNA-1273, given as two doses. Germline V gene data show CDR1 as SGHAT and CDR2 as FQNNGV. V was pared by 1 base and J by 6 bases, with 9 bases between. The CDR3 loop spans 13 amino acids. General observations from the study: Nearly all vaccine-induced clones in healthy recipients recognized only SARS-CoV-2. No early post-infection timepoints were available in the study, which also included few convalescent patients.

This clone was recorded only once. The antigen is unknown. The receptor's source is a human donor who received a COVID-19 vaccine. The J gene is TRBJ1-1, the V gene TRBV11-2; D uncertain. The sequencing here drew on CD4+ T cells from PBMCs cultured without peptide, taken after COVID-19 vaccination. Written as DNA, the CDR3 is TGTGCCAGCAGCTTAGGGCTGCGGGCTGAAGCTTTCTTT. Translation gives CASSLGLRAEAFF.